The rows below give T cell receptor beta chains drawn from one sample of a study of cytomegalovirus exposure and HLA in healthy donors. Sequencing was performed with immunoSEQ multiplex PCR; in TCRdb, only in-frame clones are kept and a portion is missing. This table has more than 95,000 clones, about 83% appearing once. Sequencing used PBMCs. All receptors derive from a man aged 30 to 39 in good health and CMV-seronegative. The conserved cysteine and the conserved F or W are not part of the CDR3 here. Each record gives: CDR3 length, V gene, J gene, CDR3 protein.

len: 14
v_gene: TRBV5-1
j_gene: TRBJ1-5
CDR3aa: ASSLPGHYSNQPQH

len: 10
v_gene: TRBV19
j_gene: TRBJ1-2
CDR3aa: ASRQGGHGYT

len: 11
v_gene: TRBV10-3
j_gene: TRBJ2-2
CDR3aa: AISAGDTGELF

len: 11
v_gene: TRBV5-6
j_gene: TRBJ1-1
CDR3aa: ASSSDLDAGAF

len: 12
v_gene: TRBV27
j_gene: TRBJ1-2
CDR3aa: ASSRGVDNYGYT

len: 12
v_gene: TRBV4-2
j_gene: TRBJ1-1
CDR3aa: ASSQGQVFTEAF

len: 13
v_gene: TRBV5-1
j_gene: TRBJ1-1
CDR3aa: ASSQRQGADTEAF

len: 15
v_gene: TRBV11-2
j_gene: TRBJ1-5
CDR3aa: ASSLEAFGVGNQPQH

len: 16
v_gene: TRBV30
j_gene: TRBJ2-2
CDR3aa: AWSAIRSGYWRAGELF

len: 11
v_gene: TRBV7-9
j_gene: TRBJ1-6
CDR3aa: ASSLGSDSPLH

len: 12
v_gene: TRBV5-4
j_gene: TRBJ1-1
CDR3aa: ASSEITGWTEAF

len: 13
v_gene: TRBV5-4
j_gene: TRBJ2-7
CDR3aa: ASSGPGQGAYEQY

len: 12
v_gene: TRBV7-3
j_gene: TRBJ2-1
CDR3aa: ASSNGQPYNEQF

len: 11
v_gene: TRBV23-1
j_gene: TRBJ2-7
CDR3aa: ASSRAGLYEQY

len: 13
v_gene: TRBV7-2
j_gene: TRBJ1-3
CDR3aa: ASSPQSRTGNTIY

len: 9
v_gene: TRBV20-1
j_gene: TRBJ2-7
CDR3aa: SLDRDLQQY

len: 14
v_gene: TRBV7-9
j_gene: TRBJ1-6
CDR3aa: ASSPDSSSPDSPLH

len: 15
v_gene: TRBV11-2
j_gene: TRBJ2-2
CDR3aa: ASSRLGQGANTGELF

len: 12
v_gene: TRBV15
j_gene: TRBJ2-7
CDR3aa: ATSRQGAREEQY

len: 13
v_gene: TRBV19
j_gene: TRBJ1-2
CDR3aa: ASSPVVQEGYGYT

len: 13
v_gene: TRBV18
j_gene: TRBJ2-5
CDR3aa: ASSPPKREGETQY

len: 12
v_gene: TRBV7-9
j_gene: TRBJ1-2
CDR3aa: ASSLATGSNGYT

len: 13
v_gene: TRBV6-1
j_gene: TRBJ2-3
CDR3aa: ASSEIEVTYGTQY

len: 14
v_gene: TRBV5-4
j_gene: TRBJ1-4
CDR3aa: ASSMTGSGTNEKLF

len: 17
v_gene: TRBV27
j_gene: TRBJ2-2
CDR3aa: ASSSRGSPSGTRTGELF

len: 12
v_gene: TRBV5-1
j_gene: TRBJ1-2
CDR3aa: ASSPGTGSTGYT

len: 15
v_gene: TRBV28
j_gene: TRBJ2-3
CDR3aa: ASSSIELALRTDTQY